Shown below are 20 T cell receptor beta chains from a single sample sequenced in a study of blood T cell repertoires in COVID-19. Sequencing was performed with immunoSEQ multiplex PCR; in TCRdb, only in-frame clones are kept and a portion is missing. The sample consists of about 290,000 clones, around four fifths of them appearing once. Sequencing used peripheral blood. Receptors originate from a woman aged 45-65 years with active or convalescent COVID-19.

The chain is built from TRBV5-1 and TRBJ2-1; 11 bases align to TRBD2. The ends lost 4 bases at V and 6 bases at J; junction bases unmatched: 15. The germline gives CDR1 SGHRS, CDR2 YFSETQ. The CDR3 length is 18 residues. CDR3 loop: CASSPLSGRAPRGNEQFF. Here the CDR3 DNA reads TGCGCCAGCAGCCCTCTTAGCGGGAGGGCTCCCCGCGGCAATGAGCAGTTCTTC.

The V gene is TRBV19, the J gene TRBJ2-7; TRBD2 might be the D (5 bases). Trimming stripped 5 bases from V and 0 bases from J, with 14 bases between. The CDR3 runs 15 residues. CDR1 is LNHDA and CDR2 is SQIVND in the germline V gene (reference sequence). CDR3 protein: CASSDDYASSYEQYF. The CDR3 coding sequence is TGTGCCAGTAGTGATGACTATGCTAGCTCCTACGAGCAGTACTTC.

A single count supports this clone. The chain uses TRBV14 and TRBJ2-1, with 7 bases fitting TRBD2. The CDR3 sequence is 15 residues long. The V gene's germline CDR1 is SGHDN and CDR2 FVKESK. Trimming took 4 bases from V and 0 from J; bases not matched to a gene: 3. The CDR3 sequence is CASSLTSDSYNEQFF. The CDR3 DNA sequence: TGTGCCAGCAGCCTCACTAGCGACTCCTACAATGAGCAGTTCTTC.

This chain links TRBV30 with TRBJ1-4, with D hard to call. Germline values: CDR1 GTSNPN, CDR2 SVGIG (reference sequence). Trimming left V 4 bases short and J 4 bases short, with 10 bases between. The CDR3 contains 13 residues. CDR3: CAWMGRYNEKLFF. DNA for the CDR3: TGTGCCTGGATGGGCAGGTATAATGAAAAACTGTTTTTT.

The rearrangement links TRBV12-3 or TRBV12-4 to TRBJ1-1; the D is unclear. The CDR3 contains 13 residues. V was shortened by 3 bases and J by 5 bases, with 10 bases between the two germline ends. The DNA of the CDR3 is TGTGCCAGCAGTTTCGGGTTAGGAACTGAAGCTTTCTTT. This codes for CASSFGLGTEAFF.

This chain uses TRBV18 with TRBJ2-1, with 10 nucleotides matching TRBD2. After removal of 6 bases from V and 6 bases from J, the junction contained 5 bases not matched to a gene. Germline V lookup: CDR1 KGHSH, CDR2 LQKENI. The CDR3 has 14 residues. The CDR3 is CASSGLAGANEQFF. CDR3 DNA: TGTGCCAGCTCGGGGCTAGCGGGAGCCAATGAGCAGTTCTTC.

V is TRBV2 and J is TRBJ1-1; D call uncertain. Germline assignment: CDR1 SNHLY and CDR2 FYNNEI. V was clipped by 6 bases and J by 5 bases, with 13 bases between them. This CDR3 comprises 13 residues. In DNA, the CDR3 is TGTGCCAGCAGACAGAACCCAGGAACTGAAGCTTTCTTT. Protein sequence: CASRQNPGTEAFF.

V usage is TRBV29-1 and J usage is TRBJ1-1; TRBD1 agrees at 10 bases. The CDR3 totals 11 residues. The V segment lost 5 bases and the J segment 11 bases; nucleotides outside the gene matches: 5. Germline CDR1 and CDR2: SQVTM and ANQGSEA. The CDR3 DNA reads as TGCAGCGTTTGGGACAGGGGTACGGCTTTCTTT. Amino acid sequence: CSVWDRGTAFF.

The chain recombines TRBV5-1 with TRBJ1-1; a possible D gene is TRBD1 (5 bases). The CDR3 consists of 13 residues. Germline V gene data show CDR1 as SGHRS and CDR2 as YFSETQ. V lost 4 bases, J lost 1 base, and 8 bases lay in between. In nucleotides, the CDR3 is TGCGCCAGCAGCATACAGGAGAACACTGAAGCTTTCTTT. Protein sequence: CASSIQENTEAFF.

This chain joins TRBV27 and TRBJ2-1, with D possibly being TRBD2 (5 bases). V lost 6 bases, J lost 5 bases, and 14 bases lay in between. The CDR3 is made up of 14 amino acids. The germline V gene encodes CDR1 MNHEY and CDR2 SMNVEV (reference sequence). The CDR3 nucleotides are TGTGCCAGCAGCCCCGAGGGTCCTCACAATGAGCAGTTCTTC. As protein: CASSPEGPHNEQFF.

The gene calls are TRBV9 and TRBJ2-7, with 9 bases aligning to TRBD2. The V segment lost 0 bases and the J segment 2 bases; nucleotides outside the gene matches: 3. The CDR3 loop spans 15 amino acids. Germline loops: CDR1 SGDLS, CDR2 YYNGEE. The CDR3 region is CASSVGSGSPYEQYF. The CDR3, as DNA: TGTGCCAGCAGCGTAGGTAGCGGGAGCCCCTACGAGCAGTACTTC.

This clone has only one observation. The CDR3: CASSLRLAGGVESQYF. DNA for the CDR3: TGTGCCAGCAGCTTGCGGTTAGCGGGAGGGGTAGAATCCCAGTACTTC. The gene calls are TRBV7-9 and TRBJ2-5; 11 bases line up with TRBD2. Germline values: CDR1 SEHNR, CDR2 FQNEAQ (reference sequence). The CDR3 contains 16 residues. V lost 3 bases, J lost 9 bases, and 12 bases stayed unmatched.

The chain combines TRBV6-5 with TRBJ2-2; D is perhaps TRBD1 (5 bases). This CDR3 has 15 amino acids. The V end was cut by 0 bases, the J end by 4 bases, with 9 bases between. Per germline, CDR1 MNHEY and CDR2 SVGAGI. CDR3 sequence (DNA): TGTGCCAGCAGTTACTCGCCAGGGCGCACCGGGGAGCTGTTTTTT. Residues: CASSYSPGRTGELFF.

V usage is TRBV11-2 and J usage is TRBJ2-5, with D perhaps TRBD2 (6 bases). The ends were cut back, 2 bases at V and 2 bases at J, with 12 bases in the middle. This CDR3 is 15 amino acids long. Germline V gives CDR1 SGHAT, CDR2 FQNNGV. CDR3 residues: CASSLLGTLQETQYF. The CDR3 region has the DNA TGTGCCAGCAGCTTACTTGGGACTCTTCAAGAGACCCAGTACTTC.

CDR3: CASSFLLAGGPETQYF. Here the CDR3 DNA reads TGTGCCAGCAGTTTCCTGCTAGCGGGAGGGCCCGAGACCCAGTACTTC. This sequence joins TRBV28 and TRBJ2-5, with 12 bases lining up with TRBD2. The CDR3 consists of 16 residues. V lost 3 bases, J lost 5 bases, and 7 bases stayed unmatched. Germline V gene lookup returns CDR1 MDHEN and CDR2 SYDVKM.

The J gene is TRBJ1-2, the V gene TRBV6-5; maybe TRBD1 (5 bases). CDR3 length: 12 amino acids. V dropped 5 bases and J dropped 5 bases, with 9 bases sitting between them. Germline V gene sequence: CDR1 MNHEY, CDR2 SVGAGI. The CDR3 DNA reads TGTGCCAGCAGTCAGGGTTGGTATGGCTACACCTTC. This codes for CASSQGWYGYTF.

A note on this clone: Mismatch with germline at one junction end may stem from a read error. In nucleotides, the CDR3 is TGTGCTAGCAGCTTAGAATTGGTTGGGGACAGGGCCGCTTATAGCAATCAGCCCCAGCATTTT. It encodes CASSLELVGDRAAYSNQPQHF. The rearrangement links TRBV7-7 to TRBJ1-5; 9 bases line up with TRBD1. CDR3 length: 21 amino acids. The germline V gene has CDR1 SSHAT and CDR2 FNYEAQ (reference sequence).

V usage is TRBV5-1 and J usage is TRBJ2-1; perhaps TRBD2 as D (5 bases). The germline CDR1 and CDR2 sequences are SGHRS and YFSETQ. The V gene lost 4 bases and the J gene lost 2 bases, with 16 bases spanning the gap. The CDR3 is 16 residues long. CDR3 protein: CASSPRSGDTYNEQFF. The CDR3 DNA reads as TGCGCCAGCAGCCCGAGGAGCGGTGATACCTACAATGAGCAGTTCTTC.

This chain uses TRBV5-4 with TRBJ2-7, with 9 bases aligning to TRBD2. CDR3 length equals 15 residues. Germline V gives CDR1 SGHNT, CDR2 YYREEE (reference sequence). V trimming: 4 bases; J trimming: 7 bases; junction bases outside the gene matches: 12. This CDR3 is CASSPPGTSTDEQYF. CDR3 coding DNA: TGTGCCAGCAGCCCCCCAGGGACTAGCACGGATGAGCAGTACTTC.

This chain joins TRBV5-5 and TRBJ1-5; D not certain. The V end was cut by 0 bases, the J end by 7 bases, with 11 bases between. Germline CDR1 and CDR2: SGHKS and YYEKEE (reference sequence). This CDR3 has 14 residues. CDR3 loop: CASSLAPEAQPQHF. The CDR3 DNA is TGTGCCAGCAGCTTGGCGCCAGAGGCACAGCCCCAGCATTTT.